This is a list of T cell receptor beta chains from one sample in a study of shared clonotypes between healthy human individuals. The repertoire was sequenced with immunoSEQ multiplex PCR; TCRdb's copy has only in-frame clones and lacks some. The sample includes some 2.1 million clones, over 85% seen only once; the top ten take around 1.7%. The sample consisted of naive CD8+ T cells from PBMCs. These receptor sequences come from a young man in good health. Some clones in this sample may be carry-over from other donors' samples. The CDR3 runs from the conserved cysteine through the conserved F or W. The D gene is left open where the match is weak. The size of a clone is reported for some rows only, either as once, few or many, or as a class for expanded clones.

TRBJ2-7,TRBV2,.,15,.,TGTGCCACCCTAGCCACGGCCGGAGACTCCTACGAGCAGTACTTC,CATLATAGDSYEQYF
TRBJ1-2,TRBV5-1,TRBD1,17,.,TGCGCCAGCCGAACCAGCGCAAACCCAGGGGGAAACTATGGCTACACCTTC,CASRTSANPGGNYGYTF
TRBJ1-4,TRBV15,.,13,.,TGTGCCACCAGCATGACCTATAATGAAAAACTGTTTTTT,CATSMTYNEKLFF
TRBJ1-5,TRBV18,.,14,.,TGTGCCAGCTCACCAGACAGGCTGCCAGGGGCCCAGCATTTT,CASSPDRLPGAQHF
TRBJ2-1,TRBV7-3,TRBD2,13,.,TGTGCCAGCAGCTTTTTAGAAGCGGGAGAGCAGTTCTTC,CASSFLEAGEQFF
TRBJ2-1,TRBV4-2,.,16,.,TGTGCCAGCAGACCCCTTTCTAGCGCCCTTTACAATGAGCAGTTCTTC,CASRPLSSALYNEQFF
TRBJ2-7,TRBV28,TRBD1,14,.,TGTGCCAGCAGAGGACAGGGAACGGTCTACGAGCAGTACTTC,CASRGQGTVYEQYF
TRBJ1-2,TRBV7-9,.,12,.,TGTGCCAGCAGCTTCGGGACTGATGGCTACACCTTC,CASSFGTDGYTF
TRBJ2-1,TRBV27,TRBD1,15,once,TGTGCCAGCAGTCTCACAGGGGGCTCCTACAATGAGCAGTTCTTC,CASSLTGGSYNEQFF
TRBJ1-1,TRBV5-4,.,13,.,TGTGCCAGCAGCTTGACCAGGGACACTGAAGCTTTCTTT,CASSLTRDTEAFF
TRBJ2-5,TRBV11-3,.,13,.,TGTGCCAGCAGCTTAGGGCAGGGGGGGACCCAGTACTTC,CASSLGQGGTQYF
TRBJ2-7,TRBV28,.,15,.,TGTGCCAGCAGCAAAGCGACAGGATTGTTCTACGAGCAGTACTTC,CASSKATGLFYEQYF
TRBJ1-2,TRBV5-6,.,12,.,TGTGCCAGCAGCTTGGATGGGTATGGCTACACCTTC,CASSLDGYGYTF
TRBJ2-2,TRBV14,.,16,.,TGTGCCAGCAGCCAAGATACAGGGCGGAACACCGGGGAGCTGTTTTTT,CASSQDTGRNTGELFF
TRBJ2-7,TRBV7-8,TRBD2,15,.,TGTGCCAGCAGCCCTAGCGGGAGCGTGGTGTACGAGCAGTACTTC,CASSPSGSVVYEQYF
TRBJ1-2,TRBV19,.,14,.,TGTGCCAGTAATATCTTAACCGGGACTCCTGGCTACACCTTC,CASNILTGTPGYTF
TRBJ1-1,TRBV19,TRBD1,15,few,TGTGCCAGTATCTTGAGACAGGGAGGTTACACTGAAGCTTTCTTT,CASILRQGGYTEAFF
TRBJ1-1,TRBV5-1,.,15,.,TGCGCCAGCGGTATAAGTCCGGGAGTGAACACTGAAGCTTTCTTT,CASGISPGVNTEAFF
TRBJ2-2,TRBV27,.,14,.,TGTGCCAGCAGTTTTTTTCTTAACACCGGGGAGCTGTTTTTT,CASSFFLNTGELFF
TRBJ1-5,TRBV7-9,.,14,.,TGTGCCAGCAGCTTACAGGGATTTGATCAGCCCCAGCATTTT,CASSLQGFDQPQHF
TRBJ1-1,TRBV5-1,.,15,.,TGCGCCAGCAGCTTCGGGGACATCCTTAACACTGAAGCTTTCTTT,CASSFGDILNTEAFF
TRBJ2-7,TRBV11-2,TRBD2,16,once,TGTGCCAGCAGCGCCGGGACTAGCGGGAGATTCTACGAGCAGTACTTC,CASSAGTSGRFYEQYF
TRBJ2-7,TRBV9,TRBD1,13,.,TGTGCCAGCAGCGTAGGGAGACAGGGAGAGCAGTACTTC,CASSVGRQGEQYF
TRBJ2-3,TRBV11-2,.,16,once,TGTGCCAGCAGCTTAGTGCGGCAGCTTAGCACAGATACGCAGTATTTT,CASSLVRQLSTDTQYF
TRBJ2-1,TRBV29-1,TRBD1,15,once,TGCAGCGTGGTTACAGGGGGTTCCTTCTACAATGAGCAGTTCTTC,CSVVTGGSFYNEQFF
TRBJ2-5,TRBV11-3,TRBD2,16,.,TGTGCCAGCAGCTTAGGAGGTCGAGCGGGAGATGAGACCCAGTACTTC,CASSLGGRAGDETQYF